These 20 T cell receptor beta chains share one sample of origin, sequenced in a study of blood T cell repertoires in COVID-19. Clones were sequenced by immunoSEQ multiplex PCR, and TCRdb holds only the in-frame ones, with some missing. The table records approximately 150,000 clones, over 65% of them present only once. The sample consisted of peripheral blood. The origin of the receptors is a human donor in a cohort sampled during active COVID-19.

This clone was seen a handful of times. This chain connects TRBV18 to TRBJ1-3, with unresolved D. Germline V gene sequence: CDR1 KGHSH, CDR2 LQKENI. CDR3 length: 16 amino acids. V was cut by 3 bases and J by 1 base, with 13 bases left in between. CDR3 nucleotides: TGTGCCAGCTCACCTCAACTCGCCGGTTCTGGAAACACCATATATTTT. Amino acids: CASSPQLAGSGNTIYF.

The V and J genes are TRBV2 and TRBJ1-2; 9 nucleotides line up with TRBD1. CDR1 is SNHLY and CDR2 is FYNNEI in the germline V gene. V shed 7 bases, J shed 6 bases, and the junction held 3 bases outside the gene matches. This CDR3 region has 12 residues. The CDR3 protein is CASIGTGNGYTF. CDR3 coding DNA: TGTGCCAGCATAGGGACAGGGAATGGCTACACCTTC.

The rearrangement joins TRBV5-6 to TRBJ2-5, with TRBD2 identical over 9 bases. V was clipped by 4 bases and J by 3 bases; unmatched bases: 4. The germline CDR1 and CDR2 sequences are SGHDT and YYEEEE. The CDR3 has 14 amino acids. The CDR3: CASSAGTSKETQYF. The CDR3 region has the DNA TGTGCCAGCAGCGCTGGGACTAGCAAAGAGACCCAGTACTTC.

The CDR3 nucleotides read TGTGCCAGCAGCCTCCAGGGTGCGCGCAATCAGCCCCAGCATTTT. This gives the protein CASSLQGARNQPQHF. V and J are TRBV6-5 and TRBJ1-5, with D perhaps matching TRBD1 (5 bases). Germline CDR1 and CDR2: MNHEY and SVGAGI. Trimming shortened V by 6 bases and J by 2 bases, and 14 bases separated the two germline ends. There are 15 residues in the CDR3.

This clone was observed a few times. One junction end does not reproduce the germline sequence, and a read error may be involved. This chain joins TRBV5-1 and TRBJ1-3, with TRBD1 matching 8 bases. CDR3 size: 15 residues. Germline lookup yields CDR1 SGHRS and CDR2 YFSETQ. CDR3 coding DNA: TGCGCCAGCAGTTTGGGACAGGTTGGTGGAAACACCATATATTTT. This codes for CASSLGQVGGNTIYF.

This clone was recorded once. The chain joins TRBV21-1 to TRBJ2-7; whether TRBD1, the table's D call, matches the DNA was not checked. TRBV21-1 has pseudogene status. This CDR3 has 15 residues. DNA of the CDR3: TGTGCCAGCAGCAAAGGACAGGGTCGGACCTACGAGCAGTACTTC. Its protein is CASSKGQGRTYEQYF.

The sample holds one count of this clone. The J gene is TRBJ1-6, the V gene TRBV15, with D perhaps TRBD1 (5 bases). Looked up from germline, CDR1 is LNHNV and CDR2 is YYDKDF (reference sequence). The germline V and J ends were trimmed by 5 bases and 10 bases, with 18 bases remaining between them. This CDR3 is 15 amino acids long. Here the CDR3 reads CATSSATGRFSPLHF. DNA for the CDR3: TGTGCCACCAGCTCCGCAACAGGAAGGTTCTCACCCCTCCACTTT.

This clone was counted once. The V gene is TRBV5-4, the J gene TRBJ2-2; 13 positions match TRBD2. The CDR3 sequence is 17 residues long. The V and J ends lost 4 bases and 5 bases, in that order; junction bases with no gene match: 8. The germline CDR1 and CDR2 sequences are SGHNT and YYREEE (reference sequence). The DNA of the CDR3 is TGTGCCAGCAGCATAGGACTAGCGGGAGTTGGGACCGGGGAGCTGTTTTTT. Translating gives CASSIGLAGVGTGELFF.

In this sample, this clone turned up once. The V call is TRBV28, the J call TRBJ2-1; D gene uncertain. The V gene's germline CDR1 is MDHEN and CDR2 SYDVKM. V lost 6 bases and J lost 0, with 9 bases in between. The CDR3 is 14 residues long. The CDR3 coding sequence is TGTGCCAGCAGCCCCTTCAGCTCCTACAATGAGCAGTTCTTC. Protein product: CASSPFSSYNEQFF.

The gene calls are TRBV6-2 or TRBV6-3 and TRBJ2-2; D unclear. From germline, CDR1 is MNHEY and CDR2 SVGEGT. This CDR3 comprises 11 residues. The V end was cut by 5 bases, the J end by 5 bases, with 3 bases between. CDR3 loop: CASSITGELFF. The CDR3 nucleotides are TGTGCCAGCAGTATAACCGGGGAGCTGTTTTTT.

This sequence joins TRBV5-1 and TRBJ2-7; 11 positions agree with TRBD2. There are 17 residues in the CDR3. The V and J ends lost 0 bases and 0 bases, in that order; junction bases with no gene match: 5. CDR1 and CDR2 (germline): SGHRS, YFSETQ. For the CDR3, the DNA is TGCGCCAGCAGCTTGGGACTAGCGGGACAAGGCTCCTACGAGCAGTACGTC. Protein: CASSLGLAGQGSYEQYV.

The genes are TRBV5-6 and TRBJ1-3, with D perhaps matching TRBD1 (5 bases). Trimming took 3 bases from V and 0 from J, leaving 7 bases between them. Looked up from germline, CDR1 is SGHDT and CDR2 is YYEEEE. There are 14 residues in the CDR3. Written as DNA, the CDR3 is TGTGCCAGCAGCTCCGACAGCTCTGGAAACACCATATATTTT. It translates to CASSSDSSGNTIYF.

CDR3 bases: TGTGCCAGCAGCAACCCCCCCGGGACAGGGAACACCGGGGAGCTGTTTTTT. It yields the protein CASSNPPGTGNTGELFF. This chain uses TRBV21-1 with TRBJ2-2; TRBD1 is the table's D call and was not checked against the DNA. TRBV21-1 is classified as a pseudogene. This CDR3 has 17 amino acids.

This clone has only one observation. The J gene is TRBJ1-1, the V gene TRBV24-1; D unresolved. The CDR3 sequence is 14 residues long. Trimming left V 3 bases short and J 4 bases short, with 11 bases between. The germline CDR1 and CDR2 sequences are KGHDR and SFDVKD. CDR3 protein: CATSDGTRGTEAFF. The CDR3 DNA sequence: TGTGCCACCAGTGATGGCACCCGGGGCACTGAAGCTTTCTTT.

This chain links TRBV10-3 with TRBJ1-2; 7 bases fit TRBD1. This CDR3 is built from 13 residues. The germline V gene encodes CDR1 ENHRY and CDR2 SYGVKD. V lost 8 bases and J lost 2; bases outside the gene matches: 5. As DNA, the CDR3 is TGTGCCATCGCCTCGGGACAGAACTATGGCTACACCTTC. Its translation is CAIASGQNYGYTF.

This clone was observed a single time. J is TRBJ2-5 and V is TRBV19; D gene ambiguous. The CDR3 has 14 amino acids. Trimming removed 3 bases at V and 5 bases at J, with 13 bases between. CDR1 and CDR2 (germline): LNHDA, SQIVND (reference sequence). The CDR3 DNA follows: TGTGCCAGTAGTATCGAAGTACAGTCGGAGACCCAGTACTTC. It is translated as CASSIEVQSETQYF.

The rearrangement joins TRBV7-9 to TRBJ2-5; 7 bases are shared with TRBD2. V was clipped by 1 base and J by 2 bases; unmatched bases: 7. CDR3 size: 16 residues. CDR1 and CDR2 from the germline V gene are SEHNR and FQNEAQ (reference sequence). Here the CDR3 DNA reads TGTGCCAGCAGCTTAGACCCGGGACTAACTCAAGAGACCCAGTACTTC. This sequence encodes CASSLDPGLTQETQYF. Variable domain in full (rest from reference TRBV7-9 and TRBJ2-5): DTGVSQNPRHKITKRGQNVTFRCDPISEHNRLYWYRQTLGQGPEFLTYFQNEAQLEKSRLLSDRFSAERPKGSFSTLEIQRTEQGDSAMYLCASSLDPGLTQETQYFGPGTRLLVL.

About this clone: One end of the junction is discordant with germline, which a read error may explain. The V call is TRBV7-2, the J call TRBJ2-1, with 12 bases fitting TRBD2. The germline V gene encodes CDR1 SGHTA and CDR2 FQGNSA. The CDR3 contains 12 residues. Here the CDR3 reads CASSSLAGGPVF. The CDR3 region has the DNA TGTGCCAGCAGCTCCCTAGCGGGGGGGCCTGTCTTC. Supplemented by reference TRBV7-2 and TRBJ2-1, the full variable domain reads GAGVSQSPSNKVTEKGKDVELRCDPISGHTALYWYRQSLGQGLEFLIYFQGNSAPDKSGLPSDRFSAERTGGSVSTLTIQRTQQEDSAVYLCASSSLAGGPVFGPGTRLTVL.

The chain carries TRBV7-8 and TRBJ2-3; D unclear. Germline-derived CDR1 and CDR2 are SGHVS and FQNEAQ. The CDR3 has 14 residues. V lost 4 bases and J lost 5, with 13 bases in between. CDR3 region: CASSSDTSLDTQYF. CDR3 DNA sequence: TGTGCCAGCAGCTCCGACACTTCCTTAGATACGCAGTATTTT. Full variable domain (outside the CDR3, taken from reference TRBV7-8 and TRBJ2-3): GAGVSQSPRYKVAKRGQDVALRCDPISGHVSLFWYQQALGQGPEFLTYFQNEAQLDKSGLPSDRFFAERPEGSVSTLKIQRTQQEDSAVYLCASSSDTSLDTQYFGPGTRLTVL.

The chain employs TRBV2 and TRBJ2-2; TRBD1 aligns across 8 bases. The CDR3 has 14 amino acids. V shed 8 bases and J 5 bases; nucleotides not matched to a gene: 7. Germline CDR1 and CDR2: SNHLY and FYNNEI. CDR3 sequence: CASLGTGGTGELFF. Here the CDR3 DNA reads TGTGCCAGCCTCGGAACAGGGGGTACCGGGGAGCTGTTTTTT.